Listed below are T cell receptor beta chains from one sample, sequenced in a study of CD8 T cells in Susac syndrome. One entry per CDR3 protein, called by TCRdb with MiXCR from the immunoSEQ multiplex PCR reads. The table records over 80,000 distinct CDR3 sequences, over 85% of them present only once. Sequenced: CD8+ T cells from PBMCs. The receptors come from a human donor with Susac syndrome. Both conserved end residues are part of each CDR3. Each record gives: J gene, V gene, clone size, D gene, CDR3 DNA, CDR3 protein. A D gene is named only where the DNA matches it firmly. Size is omitted from some rows. Given values are once, few, many or a class for expanded clones.

>TRBJ2-1|TRBV6-2/TRBV6-3|few|NA
TGTGCCAGCAGTTATGGGTGGAATGAGCAGTTCTTC
CASSYGWNEQFF
>TRBJ1-2|TRBV20-1|NA|NA
TGCAGTGCTAGATCCGGGACAAGAGCTTACTATGGCTACACCTTC
CSARSGTRAYYGYTF
>TRBJ1-5|TRBV12-3/TRBV12-4|NA|NA
TGTGCCAGCAGTTTAGCGGGCCTTGGGGGCAATCAGCCCCAGCATTTT
CASSLAGLGGNQPQHF
>TRBJ2-7|TRBV18|NA|TRBD1
TGTGCCAGCTCACCTACGGACAGGGGAACAACCTACGAGCAGTACTTC
CASSPTDRGTTYEQYF
>TRBJ1-1|TRBV14|NA|NA
TGTGCCAGCAGCTATAGTCGCAGCACTGAAGCTTTCTTT
CASSYSRSTEAFF
>TRBJ2-3|TRBV7-9|once|NA
TGTGCCAGCAGCTTAGCGTTAGTAGCGCCCTTCACAGATACGCAGTATTTT
CASSLALVAPFTDTQYF
>TRBJ2-5|TRBV3-1|NA|NA
TGTGCCAGCAGCCAAGATAACGATCGCTATGAGACCCAGTACTTC
CASSQDNDRYETQYF
>TRBJ2-1|TRBV10-3|NA|NA
TGTGCCATCAGTGAGCCCAGGGTCTCCTACAATGAGCAGTTCTTC
CAISEPRVSYNEQFF
>TRBJ1-5|TRBV5-5|NA|NA
TGTGCCAGCAGCTCGGACGGAGATCAGCCCCAGCATTTT
CASSSDGDQPQHF
>TRBJ1-5|TRBV19|NA|NA
TGTGCCAGGGGCAGGGGTAATGTTGATCAGCCCCAGCATTTT
CARGRGNVDQPQHF
>TRBJ2-7|TRBV28|NA|NA
TGTGCCAGCAGTTTAGTGTTAAGCGGGACACCTCCCTACGAGCAGTACTTC
CASSLVLSGTPPYEQYF
>TRBJ2-7|TRBV7-9|NA|NA
TGTGCCTGTGGACAGACCTTCTACGAGCAGTACTTC
CACGQTFYEQYF
>TRBJ1-5|TRBV18|NA|TRBD1
TGTGCCAGCTCACTAGGGACAGGGGGCGAGGGCTTTCAGCCCCAGCATTTT
CASSLGTGGEGFQPQHF
>TRBJ2-7|TRBV7-9|once|NA
TGTGCCAGCAGCCAAGGGACGGCCTTCGAGCAGTACTTC
CASSQGTAFEQYF
>TRBJ2-1|TRBV9|once|TRBD2
TGTGCCAGCAGCGGAGGGGGTCTAGCGGGTAATGAGCAGTTCTTC
CASSGGGLAGNEQFF
>TRBJ2-5|TRBV7-3|NA|NA
TGTGCCAGCAGCTTTTGGGGTGGATCGCCCCAGTACTTC
CASSFWGGSPQYF
>TRBJ2-7|TRBV5-4|NA|NA
TGTGCCAGCAGCCGGACTGCATCCTACGAGCAGTACTTC
CASSRTASYEQYF
>TRBJ2-7|TRBV9|NA|NA
TGTGCCAGCAGCGCAGGACAGTTGGGGTACGAGCAGTACTTC
CASSAGQLGYEQYF
>TRBJ2-1|TRBV30|NA|NA
TGTGCCTGGAGTGTAGCTAGCAACAATGAGCAGTTCTTC
CAWSVASNNEQFF
>TRBJ2-5|TRBV25-1|NA|NA
TGTGCCAGCAGTGAAACCCTCCAAGAGACCCAGTACTTC
CASSETLQETQYF
>TRBJ1-3|TRBV12-3/TRBV12-4|NA|TRBD1
TGTGCCAGCAGTCGACAGGGCCTCGCTGGAAACACCATATATTTT
CASSRQGLAGNTIYF
>TRBJ2-1|TRBV4-3|NA|TRBD2
TGCGCCAGCAGCCAAGATCTAACTCTAGCGGGAGGGTACAATGAGCAGTTCTTC
CASSQDLTLAGGYNEQFF
>TRBJ2-7|TRBV6-5|NA|NA
TGTGCCAGCAGTTCCGGGGGTTACTCCTACGAGCAGTACTTC
CASSSGGYSYEQYF
>TRBJ1-2|TRBV13|once|NA
TGTGCCAGCAGCAGGACAGTACACTATGGCTACACCTTC
CASSRTVHYGYTF
>TRBJ2-1|TRBV15|NA|NA
TGTGCCACCAGGGAAAGTTCCTACAATGAGCAGTTCTTC
CATRESSYNEQFF
>TRBJ2-5|TRBV4-2|NA|TRBD1
TGTGCCAGCAGCCAAGGCGGGACAGGGCGGGAGACCCAGTACTTC
CASSQGGTGRETQYF
>TRBJ1-5|TRBV12-3/TRBV12-4|NA|NA
TGTGCCAGCAGTTTATATTTGACTCCCGATAGCAATCAGCCCCAGCATTTT
CASSLYLTPDSNQPQHF
>TRBJ2-3|TRBV7-8|NA|NA
TGTGCCAGCAGCCCCGAGGATGGGCAGGGTACGCAGTATTTT
CASSPEDGQGTQYF
>TRBJ2-1|TRBV12-3/TRBV12-4|NA|TRBD1
TGTGCCAGCAGTGGGGGACAGGGTAGGTGGGATGAGCAGTTCTTC
CASSGGQGRWDEQFF
>TRBJ2-1|TRBV9|NA|NA
TGTGCCAGCAGCGTAGCGCCCGGGGCGGCGTATGAGCAGTTCTTC
CASSVAPGAAYEQFF
>TRBJ1-2|TRBV29-1|once|NA
TGCAGCGTTGACCGAACGGCAGGGAACTATGGCTACACCTTC
CSVDRTAGNYGYTF
>TRBJ2-1|TRBV4-3|few|TRBD2
TGCGCCAGCAGCCAATTCCTAGCGGGAGGTTACAATGAGCAGTTCTTC
CASSQFLAGGYNEQFF
>TRBJ2-4|TRBV27|NA|NA
TGTGCCAGCGCCCTCCAAGGGGGTGCCAAAAACATTCAGTACTTC
CASALQGGAKNIQYF
>TRBJ2-3|TRBV3-1|NA|TRBD2
TGTGCCAGCAGCCAAGGGACTAGCGGGATTTGGGACACAGATACGCAGTATTTT
CASSQGTSGIWDTDTQYF
>TRBJ2-3|TRBV29-1|NA|TRBD2
TGCAGCGTTGAAGGACTAGCGGGAGGCACAGATACGCAGTATTTT
CSVEGLAGGTDTQYF
>TRBJ1-5|TRBV5-6|NA|NA
TGTGCCAGCAGCTTGGGCAGGGCTGGTCAGCCCCAGCATTTT
CASSLGRAGQPQHF
>TRBJ2-3|TRBV24-1|NA|NA
TGTGCCACCAGTGATTCCACTCATGAGGTCGACAATACGCAGTATTTT
CATSDSTHEVDNTQYF
>TRBJ1-6|TRBV19|NA|TRBD1
TGTGCCAGTAGAACTCCCGGGACAGGGGACTCACCCCTCCACTTT
CASRTPGTGDSPLHF
>TRBJ2-6|TRBV5-1|NA|NA
TGCGCCAGCGGCTCTGGGGCCAACGTCCTGACTTTC
CASGSGANVLTF
>TRBJ2-7|TRBV25-1|NA|TRBD2
TGTGCCAGCAGTGAATACCAGCGGGAGGGCCCCGAGCAGTACTTC
CASSEYQREGPEQYF
>TRBJ1-5|TRBV3-1|once|NA
TGTGCCAGCAGCCAAGACCGAGGGCAGCCCCAGCATTTT
CASSQDRGQPQHF
>TRBJ2-5|TRBV9|NA|TRBD2
TGTGCCAGCGCCCCCTACGGGGGGGCCCAAGAGACCCAGTACTTC
CASAPYGGAQETQYF
>TRBJ2-7|TRBV29-1|NA|TRBD2
TGCAGCGTTGAAGATCACGGGGGGAAGTACGAGCAGTACTTC
CSVEDHGGKYEQYF
>TRBJ2-1|TRBV11-2|NA|TRBD2
TGTGCCAGCAGCTTAGAGGGACTAGCGCTAGACAATGAGCAGTTCTTC
CASSLEGLALDNEQFF
>TRBJ2-2|TRBV20-1|NA|TRBD1
TGCAGTGCTAGATCCACAGGGGCTCGGGGCACCGGGGAGCTGTTTTTT
CSARSTGARGTGELFF
>TRBJ2-3|TRBV7-9|once|NA
TGTGCCAGCAGCTCCAGCGGCCCCACAGATACGCAGTATTTT
CASSSSGPTDTQYF
>TRBJ2-2|TRBV7-9|NA|NA
TGTGCCAGCAGCTTATCGTTCGGGGAGAACACCGGGGAGCTGTTTTTT
CASSLSFGENTGELFF
>TRBJ2-5|TRBV15|NA|TRBD1
TGTGCCACGGGCCGGACAGGCCAAGAGACCCAGTACTTC
CATGRTGQETQYF
>TRBJ2-2|TRBV20-1|NA|NA
TGCAGTGCCCAACCCCTGGACATGGAATTCGGGGAGCTGTTTTTT
CSAQPLDMEFGELFF
>TRBJ1-5|TRBV7-8|once|NA
TGTGCCAGCAGCTTAGGCATGATAGGAAGCAATCAGCCCCAGCATTTT
CASSLGMIGSNQPQHF
>TRBJ1-5|TRBV20-1|NA|TRBD1
TGCAGTGCTAATGACAGGGACAATCAGCCCCAGCATTTT
CSANDRDNQPQHF
>TRBJ2-7|TRBV9|NA|TRBD2
TGTGCCAGCAGCGTAGTGCGGGGGTCTGGGTACGAGCAGTACTTC
CASSVVRGSGYEQYF
>TRBJ1-1|TRBV9|NA|TRBD1
TGTGCCAGCAGCGAGGTCCAGGGGGCACTGAACACTGAAGCTTTCTTT
CASSEVQGALNTEAFF
>TRBJ2-6|TRBV7-2|NA|NA
TGTGCCAGCAGCTTAGCGACCAGGGCCAACGTCCTGACTTTC
CASSLATRANVLTF
>TRBJ2-2|TRBV5-1|NA|NA
TGCGCCAGCAGCCGGTTTGGACAGCTTATCACCGGGGAGCTGTTTTTT
CASSRFGQLITGELFF
>TRBJ2-2|TRBV9|NA|NA
TGTGCCAGCAGCGAGACCGGGGAGCTGTTTTTT
CASSETGELFF
>TRBJ2-7|TRBV15|NA|NA
TGTGCCACCAGCCGCACTGGATCCTACGAGCAGTACTTC
CATSRTGSYEQYF
>TRBJ2-7|TRBV24-1|once|TRBD1
TGTGCCACCAGTGATGGGACAGCCTCCTACGAGCAGTACTTC
CATSDGTASYEQYF